Shown below are 16 T cell receptor beta chains from a single sample sequenced in a study of T cells after yellow fever vaccination. TCRdb reprocessed the 5' RACE reads via MiXCR and lists one record per CDR3 protein. The repertoire holds more than 200,000 distinct CDR3 sequences, with around 3.5% as singletons. The material sequenced was PBMCs, taken 15 days after the yellow fever booster vaccination. The receptors here all came from a man younger than 35 who received the YFV17D yellow fever vaccine.

Ten or more counts support this clonotype. This chain connects TRBV12-3 or TRBV12-4 to TRBJ2-1; 12 nucleotides line up with TRBD2. The V gene end was trimmed by 6 bases and the J gene end by 9 bases; junction bases not matched to a gene: 12. This CDR3 spans 16 amino acids. The CDR3 DNA is TGTGCCAGCAGCCCGACTAGCGGGGGCGACATTGGTGAGCAGTTCTTC. Residues: CASSPTSGGDIGEQFF.

At least ten counts were recorded for this clonotype. The rearrangement links TRBV7-9 to TRBJ2-7, with D maybe TRBD1 (6 bases). CDR1 and CDR2 (germline): SEHNR, FQNEAQ (reference sequence). The CDR3 has 14 residues. The V and J ends lost 4 bases and 0 bases respectively, with 10 bases between them. Here the CDR3 reads CASSSGQSSYEQYF. The CDR3 DNA follows: TGTGCCAGCAGCTCTGGACAGAGCTCCTACGAGCAGTACTTC.

V usage is TRBV4-3 and J usage is TRBJ1-2; D is unclear. Trimming stripped 1 base from V and 3 bases from J, with 12 bases between. The germline V gene has CDR1 LGHNA and CDR2 YSLEER. The CDR3 is 15 residues long. The CDR3 bases are TGCGCCAGCAGCCAAGCCCCTACCCTAGACTATGGCTACACCTTC. Translation gives CASSQAPTLDYGYTF.

This clonotype was observed at least ten times. DNA for the CDR3: TGTGCCAGCAGTGAAGCGGAGGGGACAGGGGGACAGCCCCAGCATTTT. Translated, it gives CASSEAEGTGGQPQHF. The V call is TRBV6-1, the J call TRBJ1-5; 11 nucleotides align to TRBD1. The germline V gene encodes CDR1 MNHNS and CDR2 SASEGT. The CDR3 is 16 residues long. The V segment lost 0 bases and the J segment 7 bases; nucleotides outside the gene matches: 5.

This clonotype was counted ten times or more. In nucleotides, the CDR3 is TGTGCCACCAGCAGAGAACAGGGGTACACTGAAGCTTTCTTT. Amino acid sequence: CATSREQGYTEAFF. The rearrangement links TRBV15 to TRBJ1-1, with TRBD1 identical over 7 bases. CDR1 and CDR2 from the germline V gene are LNHNV and YYDKDF (reference sequence). V gave up 0 bases and J gave up 3 bases; unmatched junction bases: 1. This CDR3 comprises 14 residues. Drawing the rest from reference TRBV15 and TRBJ1-1, the complete variable domain is DAMVIQNPRYQVTQFGKPVTLSCSQTLNHNVMYWYQQKSSQAPKLLFHYYDKDFNNEADTPDNFQSRRPNTSFCFLDIRSPGLGDTAMYLCATSREQGYTEAFFGQGTRLTVV.

This clonotype has ten or more counts. The chain uses TRBV12-3 or TRBV12-4 and TRBJ1-5, with 7 bases fitting TRBD1. The CDR3 has 14 residues. Trimming took 4 bases from V and 4 from J; bases not matched to a gene: 4. DNA for the CDR3: TGTGCCAGCAGTTCGACAGGGCTGAATCAGCCCCAGCATTTT. Protein: CASSSTGLNQPQHF.

This clonotype was seen ten or more times. The chain carries TRBV20-1 and TRBJ2-1, with D perhaps matching TRBD2 (6 bases). This CDR3 is 14 amino acids long. The V end was cut by 0 bases, the J end by 4 bases, with 10 bases between. The germline CDR1 and CDR2 sequences are DFQATT and SNEGSKA (reference sequence). The CDR3 is CSARERGVYNEQFF. DNA for the CDR3: TGCAGTGCTAGAGAGCGCGGGGTGTACAATGAGCAGTTCTTC.

This clonotype showed up many times. This sequence joins TRBV6-2 or TRBV6-3 and TRBJ2-7; the D gene is possibly TRBD1 (6 bases). The CDR3 covers 15 residues. CDR1 is MNHEY, CDR2 SVGEGT, per germline. Trimming removed 5 bases from V and 3 bases from J, with 17 bases in between. CDR3 bases: TGTGCCAGCAGTCAGATTCCCAAACAGGGCTACGAGCAGTACGTC. Amino acid sequence: CASSQIPKQGYEQYV.

The chain uses TRBV4-1 and TRBJ2-1; TRBD1 aligns across 9 bases. V was pared by 1 base and J by 2 bases, with 3 bases of the junction left unmatched. This CDR3 has 16 residues. Germline values: CDR1 MGHRA, CDR2 YSYEKL. CDR3 bases: TGCGCCAGCAGCCAAGGACAGGGGGTCCCCTACAATGAGCAGTTCTTC. Translating it yields CASSQGQGVPYNEQFF.

This clonotype came up many times. The chain has TRBV29-1 and TRBJ1-1; possibly TRBD1 for D (5 bases). V was clipped by 6 bases and J by 5 bases, with 19 bases between them. Per the germline V gene, CDR1 is SQVTM and CDR2 is ANQGSEA. This CDR3 is 14 amino acids long. The CDR3 loop reads CSVGLYRLSTEAFF. The CDR3, as DNA: TGCAGCGTCGGATTATACAGGTTATCGACTGAAGCTTTCTTT.

The table lists this clonotype with many counts. This chain connects TRBV15 to TRBJ2-7, with TRBD1 identical over 7 bases. With 0 bases clipped from V and 2 bases from J, the junction kept 4 bases outside the gene matches. CDR1 LNHNV and CDR2 YYDKDF come from the germline V gene (reference sequence). This CDR3 is 15 amino acids long. CDR3 nucleotides: TGTGCCACCAGCAGAGATGTAAGGGGGCCCTACGAGCAGTACGTC. This gives the protein CATSRDVRGPYEQYV.

This clonotype has ten or more counts. The genes are TRBV20-1 and TRBJ2-3; 9 nucleotides align to TRBD2. The CDR3 is made up of 16 amino acids. The V and J ends lost 6 bases and 1 base, in that order; junction bases with no gene match: 11. Germline assignment: CDR1 DFQATT and CDR2 SNEGSKA (reference sequence). The CDR3 DNA is TGCAGTGCCCCGGGACTAGCCGTCAGTGGCACAGATACGCAGTATTTT. Protein product: CSAPGLAVSGTDTQYF.

This clonotype has ten or more counts. The rearrangement joins TRBV19 to TRBJ2-1; 7 bases match TRBD2. CDR1 and CDR2 from the germline V gene are LNHDA and SQIVND (reference sequence). The CDR3 contains 13 residues. V was clipped by 3 bases and J by 13 bases; unmatched bases: 9. The CDR3 reads CASSMRSGVQQFF. Here the CDR3 DNA reads TGTGCCAGTAGTATGAGGAGCGGGGTTCAACAGTTCTTC. Full variable domain (outside the CDR3, taken from reference TRBV19 and TRBJ2-1): DGGITQSPKYLFRKEGQNVTLSCEQNLNHDAMYWYRQDPGQGLRLIYYSQIVNDFQKGDIAEGYSVSREKKESFPLTVTSAQKNPTAFYLCASSMRSGVQQFFGPGTRLTVL.

The gene calls are TRBV10-2 and TRBJ2-7; 8 bases fit TRBD2. Unmatched junction bases numbered 9, after V lost 8 bases and J lost 3 bases. This CDR3 comprises 14 residues. CDR1 and CDR2 (germline): WSHSY, SAAADI. The chain's CDR3 is CASPARGGLYEQYF. CDR3 nucleotide sequence: TGCGCCAGCCCTGCACGGGGGGGGCTCTACGAGCAGTACTTC.

The sample holds many counts of this clonotype. The rearrangement links TRBV29-1 to TRBJ1-5; 7 bases line up with TRBD1. Germline CDR1 and CDR2: SQVTM and ANQGSEA. Germline trimming cut 7 bases from V and 4 bases from J; bases unmatched to any gene: 4. The length of the CDR3 is 12 residues. The CDR3 nucleotides read TGCAGCGGAGGGGACAGTAATCAGCCCCAGCATTTT. It encodes CSGGDSNQPQHF.

This clonotype was counted at least ten times. The V gene is TRBV9, the J gene TRBJ2-2, with 14 bases lining up with TRBD2. The trim removed 4 bases at V and 6 bases at J, leaving 5 bases unmatched. Germline V gene data show CDR1 as SGDLS and CDR2 as YYNGEE. The CDR3 is 16 amino acids. In DNA, the CDR3 is TGTGCCAGCAGCTCCAGGACTAGCGGGGGGCCCGGGGAGCTGTTTTTT. Its translation: CASSSRTSGGPGELFF.